This TCR beta chain stems from a study of OX40 agonist ivuxolimab in advanced cancers. Across the study: Patients treated during dose escalation were battling hepatocellular carcinoma, melanoma, renal cell or head and neck cancer. Having had anti-PD-1, anti-PD-L1 or anti-CTLA-4 therapy before was allowed, and around 44% had some.

V was pared by 6 bases and J by 2 bases, with 13 bases between. This CDR3 is built from 15 residues. CDR1 SNHLY and CDR2 FYNNEI come from the germline V gene. A few counts support this clone. Generated by immunoSEQ multiplex PCR, the TCRdb table keeps only in-frame clones and is missing some. Of about 18,000 clones listed, 85% to 90% were seen once; the top ten hold 67%. This specimen consisted of CD4+ or CD8+ T cells sorted from blood, obtained in a trial of the OX40 agonist ivuxolimab. This chain uses TRBV2 with TRBJ2-2; the D gene is possibly TRBD2 (5 bases). The sequence derives from an adult with an advanced solid tumor such as melanoma, head and neck, liver or kidney cancer. In DNA, the CDR3 is TGTGCCAGCAGCGAGAGCGGCCCAAACACCGGGGAGCTGTTTTTT. Its translation: CASSESGPNTGELFF.